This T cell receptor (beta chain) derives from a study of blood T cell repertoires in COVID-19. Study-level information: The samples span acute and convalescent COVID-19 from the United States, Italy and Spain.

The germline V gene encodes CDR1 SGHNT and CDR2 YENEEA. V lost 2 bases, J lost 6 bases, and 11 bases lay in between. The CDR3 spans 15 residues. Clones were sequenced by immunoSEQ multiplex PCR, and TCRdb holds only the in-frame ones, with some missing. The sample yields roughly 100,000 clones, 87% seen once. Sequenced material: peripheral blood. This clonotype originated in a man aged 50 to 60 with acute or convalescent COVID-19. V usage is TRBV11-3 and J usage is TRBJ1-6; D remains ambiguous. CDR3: CASSLTPGSNSPLHF. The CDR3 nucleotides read TGTGCCAGCAGCTTAACCCCGGGATCTAATTCACCCCTCCACTTT. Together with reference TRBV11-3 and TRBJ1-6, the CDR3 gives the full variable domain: EAGVVQSPRYKIIEKKQPVAFWCNPISGHNTLYWYLQNLGQGPELLIRYENEEAVDDSQLPKDRFSAERLKGVDSTLKIQPAELGDSAVYLCASSLTPGSNSPLHFGNGTRLTVT.